This T cell receptor beta chain was identified in a study of T cells after yellow fever vaccination. The V end lost 6 bases, the J end lost 4 bases, and 15 bases lay between the germline ends. This CDR3 has 14 amino acids. This clonotype was seen a handful of times. The target antigen is unknown. The 5'RACE template-switching step produced TCR cDNA and added a universal primer site and UMIs. TCRdb redid the calling of the 5' RACE reads with MiXCR, one entry per CDR3 protein. Of around 320,000 distinct CDR3 sequences listed, about 10% are singletons. Broader study findings: Clones that expanded after primary vaccination mostly reappeared after the booster (less than 98% CD4, about 91% CD8). FACS-sorted repertoires could contain abundant clonotypes contaminating from the bulk population.

This rearrangement joins TRBV12-3 or TRBV12-4 to TRBJ2-5; TRBD1 might be the D (6 bases). The TCR was taken from a man between 18 and 35 years old who received the YFV17D yellow fever vaccine. The specimen was CD4+ T cells sorted from PBMCs, collected 45 days after the yellow fever booster vaccination. This chain's CDR3 is CASSGRGGAETQYF. The CDR3 DNA reads as TGTGCCAGCAGCGGCAGGGGTGGCGCAGAGACCCAGTACTTC.